The rows below give T cell receptor beta chains drawn from one sample of a study of cytomegalovirus exposure and HLA in healthy donors. Libraries were prepared by immunoSEQ multiplex PCR; TCRdb keeps only in-frame clonotypes and omits some of them. In the table there are 100,000 to 150,000 clones, about a sixth of which are singletons. The sequenced material came from PBMCs. These receptors were taken from a female donor in good health and CMV-seropositive. Both conserved end residues are part of each CDR3. Each record gives: J gene, clone size, D gene, V gene, CDR3 protein, CDR3 DNA. D genes are given only for firm matches. Rows give clone size only sometimes, using once, few, many, or a class for an expanded clone.

TRBJ2-3 NA NA TRBV9 CASGSDGGSLITDTQYF TGTGCCAGCGGAAGCGATGGGGGGTCCCTAATCACAGATACGCAGTATTTT
TRBJ2-5 few NA TRBV7-6 CASSADRYQETQYF TGTGCCAGCAGCGCTGACAGGTACCAAGAGACCCAGTACTTC
TRBJ2-3 NA TRBD2 TRBV27 CASSLAAGADTQYF TGTGCCAGCAGTTTAGCAGCGGGAGCAGATACGCAGTATTTT
TRBJ2-3 NA TRBD2 TRBV4-3 CASSQERASGGPTQYF TGCGCCAGCAGCCAAGAGCGAGCTAGCGGGGGGCCGACGCAGTATTTT
TRBJ1-2 NA TRBD1 TRBV5-6 CASSLGDSGYGYTF TGTGCCAGCAGCCTGGGGGACAGCGGCTATGGCTACACCTTC
TRBJ1-1 NA NA TRBV5-6 CASSREVSYVNTEAFF TGTGCCAGCAGCCGAGAGGTGTCATACGTAAACACTGAAGCTTTCTTT
TRBJ2-7 few TRBD1 TRBV28 CASSLLRQGRAYEQYF TGTGCCAGCAGTTTACTACGACAGGGTCGCGCCTACGAGCAGTACTTC
TRBJ1-2 NA NA TRBV4-2 CASSQDQGINYGYTF TGTGCCAGCAGCCAAGATCAGGGGATTAACTATGGCTACACCTTC
TRBJ1-2 few TRBD1 TRBV7-2 CASSLGGGQGVYGYTF TGTGCCAGCAGCTTAGGAGGGGGACAGGGGGTTTATGGCTACACCTTC
TRBJ2-1 NA TRBD2 TRBV19 CASTPSGGSYNEQFF TGTGCCAGTACCCCTAGCGGGGGCTCCTACAATGAGCAGTTCTTC
TRBJ2-1 few NA TRBV4-3 CASSQDRSYNEQFF TGCGCCAGCAGCCAAGATCGCTCCTACAATGAGCAGTTCTTC
TRBJ1-2 few NA TRBV6-5 CASSSWQNNYGYTF TGTGCCAGCAGTTCATGGCAGAACAACTATGGCTACACCTTC
TRBJ1-5 few TRBD1 TRBV2 CASSAGQGEQPQHF TGTGCCAGCAGCGCGGGACAGGGTGAACAGCCCCAGCATTTT
TRBJ2-7 NA TRBD2 TRBV28 CASSWTRSTGQYF TGTGCCAGCAGTTGGACTAGATCTACGGGGCAGTACTTC
TRBJ1-3 few NA TRBV6-5 CASSLRGFGNTIYF TGTGCCAGCAGTTTAAGGGGATTTGGAAACACCATATATTTT
TRBJ2-3 NA NA TRBV4-3 CASSQDSGTDTQYF TGCGCCAGCAGCCAAGACTCAGGAACAGATACGCAGTATTTT
TRBJ2-5 NA NA TRBV6-5 CASARGETQYF TGTGCCAGCGCCCGGGGGGAGACCCAGTACTTC
TRBJ2-3 NA NA TRBV2 CASRALPVRGTDTQYF TGTGCCAGCAGGGCCCTCCCTGTAAGGGGAACAGATACGCAGTATTTT
TRBJ2-5 few TRBD1 TRBV5-6 CASSSRQGAVGETQYF TGTGCCAGCAGCTCCAGACAGGGAGCGGTGGGAGAGACCCAGTACTTC
TRBJ2-7 NA NA TRBV5-1 CASSLGSTSTYEQYF TGCGCCAGCAGCTTGGGGTCAACTTCTACCTACGAGCAGTACTTC
TRBJ1-2 NA NA TRBV6-6 CASIGGRRFNYGYTF TGTGCCAGCATCGGCGGTAGGCGGTTTAACTATGGCTACACCTTC
TRBJ2-2 NA TRBD2 TRBV5-1 CASSLLEREYGELFF TGCGCCAGCAGCTTGTTAGAGCGGGAGTACGGGGAGCTGTTTTTT
TRBJ2-7 NA NA TRBV28 CASSSDREVVYEQYF TGTGCCAGCAGTTCCGACAGGGAGGTTGTGTACGAGCAGTACTTC
TRBJ1-5 few TRBD1 TRBV7-2 CASRDRGGGGDQPQHF TGTGCCAGCAGGGACAGGGGCGGAGGTGGGGACCAGCCCCAGCATTTT
TRBJ2-1 NA NA TRBV6-5 CASSYSKGGRYNEQFF TGTGCCAGCAGTTACTCGAAGGGAGGCCGGTACAATGAGCAGTTCTTC
TRBJ2-1 few NA TRBV20-1 CSAPLVFEQFF TGCAGTGCGCCACTAGTTTTCGAGCAGTTCTTC